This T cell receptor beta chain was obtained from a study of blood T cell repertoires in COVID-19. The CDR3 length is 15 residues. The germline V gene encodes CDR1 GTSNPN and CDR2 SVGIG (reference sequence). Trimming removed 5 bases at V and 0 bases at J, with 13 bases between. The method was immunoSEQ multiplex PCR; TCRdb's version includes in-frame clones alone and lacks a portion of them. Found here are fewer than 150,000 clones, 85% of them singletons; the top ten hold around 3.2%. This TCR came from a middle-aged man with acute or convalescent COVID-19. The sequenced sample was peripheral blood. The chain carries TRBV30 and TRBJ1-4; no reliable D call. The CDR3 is CAWVTKDSTNEKLFF. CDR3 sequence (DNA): TGTGCCTGGGTGACCAAGGACTCAACTAATGAAAAACTGTTTTTT.